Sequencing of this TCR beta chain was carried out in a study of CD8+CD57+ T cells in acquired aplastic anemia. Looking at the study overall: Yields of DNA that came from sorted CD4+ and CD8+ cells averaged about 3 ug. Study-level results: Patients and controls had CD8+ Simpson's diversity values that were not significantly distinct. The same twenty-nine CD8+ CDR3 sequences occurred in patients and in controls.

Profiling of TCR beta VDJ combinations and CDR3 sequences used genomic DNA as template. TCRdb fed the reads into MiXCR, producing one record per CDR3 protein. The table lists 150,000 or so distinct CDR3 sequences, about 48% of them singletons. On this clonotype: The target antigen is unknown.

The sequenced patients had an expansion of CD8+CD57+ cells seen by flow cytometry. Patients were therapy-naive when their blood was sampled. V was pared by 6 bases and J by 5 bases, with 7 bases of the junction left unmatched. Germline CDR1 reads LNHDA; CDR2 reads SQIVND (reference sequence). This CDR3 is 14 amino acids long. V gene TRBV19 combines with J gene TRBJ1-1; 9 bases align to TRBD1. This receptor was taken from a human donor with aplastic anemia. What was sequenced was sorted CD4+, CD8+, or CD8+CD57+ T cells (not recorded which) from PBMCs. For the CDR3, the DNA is TGTGCCAGTAGCGAGGGACAGGGTGATACTGAAGCTTTCTTT. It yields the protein CASSEGQGDTEAFF.